This T cell receptor beta chain was observed in a study of cytomegalovirus exposure and HLA in healthy donors. Study findings and constraints: A later analysis appeared to link common viral pathogens to several of the most significant clusters. CMV antigen specificity of a few CMV-associated chains was confirmed in vitro. Investigators reported 150 to 200 TCR beta chains as tied to cytomegalovirus. Association of around 17,000 TCR beta sequences with HLA alleles was found at 0.05 false discovery rate in a later analysis.

Details on this clone: Its antigen remains unknown.

The PCR was carried out with 60 Vbeta primers and 13 Jbeta primers. TCRdb keeps only in-frame clones here, not all; method: immunoSEQ multiplex PCR. This sample has approximately 86,000 clones, with approximately 83% found just once. CDR3 size: 16 residues. CDR1 is SGHTA, CDR2 FQGNSA, per germline. V dropped 5 bases and J dropped 6; count of bases not matched to a gene: 12. Sequenced material: PBMCs. The chain couples TRBV7-2 to TRBJ1-5; 8 bases align to TRBD1. This clonotype was sampled from a man aged 35 to 55 in good health and CMV-seronegative. Written as DNA, the CDR3 is TGTGCCAGCAGCATCACAGGGGGTAGTTATCTTCAGCCCCAGCATTTT. The encoded protein is CASSITGGSYLQPQHF.